This T cell receptor beta chain was documented in a study of regulatory T cells in long-lasting Graves disease (dated by TCRdb to about 2021). Study-level background: Patients with newly diagnosed Graves' disease had been on antithyroid drugs for under 3 months. Peripheral blood TCR sequencing and RNA sequencing compared persistent Graves' disease patients with newly diagnosed Graves' disease patients. A total of around 33 samples underwent TCR sequencing, from about 13 patients with persistent Graves' disease and 20 patients with newly diagnosed Graves' disease. The study was registered as a clinical trial and conducted in China.

At the junction V is shortened by 5 bases and J by 2 bases, with 12 bases in between. The germline V gene yields SGHTA for CDR1 and FQGNSA for CDR2. The CDR3, cysteine through phenylalanine, is 14 amino acids long. Of the read, only the CDR3 DNA is kept; its 42 bases are in frame from base 1. The library relied on multiplex PCR. The instrument was an Illumina HiSeq 4000. TCR beta libraries were built with iRepertoire HTBI primers and Arm-PCR amplification of CDR3 regions. PCR products were gel purified before sequencing. As for the original processing: A total of around 59 TRBV and about 13 TRBJ segments were identified across samples and were used for gene usage analysis of CDR3 amino acid clonotypes. Filtered high-quality paired reads were merged into contigs using COPE and FqMerger. BLAST was used to align contigs to IMGT TRBV, TRBD and TRBJ reference genes, and CDR3 was defined according to IMGT. Any clonotype with a frequency above 0.1% was classified as a highly expanded clone. Repertoire diversity was measured by Shannon entropy, and V-J evenness by the Gini coefficient. A clonotype was considered public if more than one individual shared it. TCRdb applied fastp at Q25 and MiXCR to the public reads, then kept only in-frame beta chains. Duplicate CDR3 protein sequences are folded into a single record with the most common DNA and genes. None of the V and J calls come from the authors' own analysis; TCRdb made them. Here the sample has more than 300,000 distinct CDR3 sequences; roughly 12% occur a single time. Together, the top ten hold under 20% of the sample.

About this clonotype itself: It has no known antigen specificity. Per-base qualities were not stored, and no clone one base away is much larger.

The time point label, read with the paper, signifies: newly diagnosed GD, antithyroid drugs for less than 3 months. For both TCR sequencing and RNA sequencing, RNA was extracted from PBMCs in TRIzol. The diagnosis of Graves' disease followed American Thyroid Association guidelines. Recruitment of patients was carried out at an endocrinology department in Xi'an, China. Each patient gave around 9 milliliters of peripheral blood, collected in an EDTA anticoagulant tube. Ficoll Paque Plus density gradient separation was used to isolate PBMCs, and no further T cell sorting was done. An Agilent 2100 Bioanalyzer and agarose gel were used to check RNA quality, while a NanoDrop 2000 measured RNA concentration. What the work shows at the level of the full study, not this receptor alone: Persistent Graves' disease patients showed lower TCR Shannon entropy and fewer highly expanded clones than newly diagnosed patients, suggesting clonal expansion. Sequencing and analysis were restricted to the TCR beta chain. The small sample size was acknowledged by the authors as a limitation that may reduce accuracy. More public clonotypes were shared among persistent patients (2,741) than among newly diagnosed patients (roughly 1,000). Peripheral blood alone was examined, since thyroid tissue, which constituted the primary lesion, could not be accessed. TRBV28, TRBJ1-2 and TRBJ2-5 were preferentially used in persistent disease, while TRBV20-1 and TRBJ2-1 were favored in newly diagnosed disease.

These data were likewise used in another study, on T cells in Graves' hyperthyroidism and ophthalmopathy. The second investigation adds: Stable Graves' hyperthyroidism was defined as the absence of progression to ophthalmopathy over 18 months of follow-up. Hyperthyroidism patients were newly diagnosed, had a disease duration of under 2 months, and were aged 18 to 65 years. Exclusion was applied to patients with uncontrolled infections, other autoimmune diseases, pregnancy or lactation. Diagnoses relied on clinical symptoms, serum thyroxine and TRAb, thyroid ultrasound and orbital computed tomography. For the first round of RT-PCR on the TCR CDR3, the HTBI primer set was used together with the Qiagen OneStep RT-PCR kit. Most expanded thyroid clonotypes (frequency above 0.001) were also detected in blood, a finding suggesting that blood repertoires may reflect thyroid immune responses. A 13 V-J signature model separated ophthalmopathy from stable hyperthyroidism, with around 91% sensitivity and 81.08% specificity in cross-validation and 80%/75% in testing. In validation, the model predicted progression to ophthalmopathy a median of approximately 6.3 months before onset, with roughly 71% sensitivity and roughly 77% specificity. To identify TCR V-J signatures that set the groups apart, the researchers used a discovery cohort of 100 patients, made up of under 45 with Graves' ophthalmopathy and about 60 with stable Graves' hyperthyroidism. An independent validation cohort of under 20 hyperthyroidism patients and 17 patients who later progressed to ophthalmopathy tested prospective prediction of ophthalmopathy. For training and testing, the approximately 97 patients in the discovery cohort were randomly divided in a 7:3 ratio. In addition, the study compared T-cell repertoires in thyroid tissue and in blood from about six Graves' hyperthyroidism patients. Once sampling was done, hyperthyroidism patients were given methimazole at a starting dose of 30 mg daily, whereas ophthalmopathy patients were given high-dose intravenous methylprednisolone. Libraries were constructed in a second round of multiplex PCR, after which size selection and purification were carried out. Sequencing of the libraries was done on an Illumina HiSeq2000 using paired-end 100 bp reads. SOAPnuke was used to process the raw data, with reads discarded if the reads contained adapters or uncalled bases, had a mean Phred below 15, or lacked an exact constant-primer or identifier match. COPE v1.2.5 was used to merge high-quality paired reads, and clonotypes were defined as unique nucleotide sequences. MiTCR v1.1 was used to align the clonotypes against IMGT TRBV, TRBD and TRBJ reference segments. Analysis was restricted to V-J combinations with a frequency above 0.0001, which covered approximately 99% of repertoires. A TCS score was defined as the ratio between F50 (clonal expansion) and ExV (chaos), using BLOSUM62-based TCRdist between CDR3 peptides within each V-J. Welch's t-statistics and random forest reduced just over 500 V-J features to around 14, which were used in a naive Bayes classifier (R e1071). No statistical method was used to set the sample size in advance, and investigators knew the group allocation. TCR Vbeta CDR3 sequencing of 135 peripheral blood samples (around 45 ophthalmopathy, 75 hyperthyroidism and approximately 17 progressor patients) is reported in the paper.

This clonotype originated in a young woman with Graves disease. Donor details come from another sample of the same person, matched by shared clones. The rearrangement joined TRBV7-2 to TRBJ1-2; a tentative D call is TRBD1 (6 bases match). Specimen: peripheral blood mononuclear cells (PBMCs), collected at new diagnosis, from a patient treated with antithyroid drugs. The CDR3 region has the sequence CASSQTTGNYGYTF. Here is the DNA: TGTGCCAGCAGCCAAACGACAGGCAACTATGGCTACACCTTC.